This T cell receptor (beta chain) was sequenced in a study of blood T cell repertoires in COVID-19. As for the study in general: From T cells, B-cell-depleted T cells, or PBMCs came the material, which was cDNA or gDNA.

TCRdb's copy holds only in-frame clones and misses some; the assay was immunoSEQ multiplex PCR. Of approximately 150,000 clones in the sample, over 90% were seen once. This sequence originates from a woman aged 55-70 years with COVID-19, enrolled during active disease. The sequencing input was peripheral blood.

The CDR3 coding sequence is TGTGCCAGCAGTTACCCCCCGCGCGGGGGCCAAGAGACCCAGTACTTC. Its protein product is CASSYPPRGGQETQYF. The rearrangement links TRBV6-6 to TRBJ2-5; 7 nucleotides agree with TRBD2. V was clipped by 2 bases and J by 1 base; unmatched bases: 7. Germline CDR1 reads MNHNY; CDR2 reads SVGAGI (reference sequence). The CDR3 spans 16 residues.